Shown below are 25 T cell receptor beta chains from a single sample sequenced in a study of post-analysis software for immune sequencing data. cDNA libraries of TCR beta carried unique molecular identifiers. TCRdb re-analysed the PCR reads in MiXCR, keeping a single row per CDR3 protein. The repertoire has more than 450,000 distinct CDR3 sequences, approximately 34% of them found once; the top ten carry around 6%. Overall study results and limits: In patients, five TRBV segments were more frequent than in controls, with TRBV5-6, TRBV5-1 and TRBV20-1 among them.

Which antigens these TCRs recognize remains unknown. Sequenced input: blood. The receptors shown here come from a girl under 18 with multiple sclerosis.

This chain uses TRBV29-1 with TRBJ1-1; 7 bases fit TRBD1. Germline values: CDR1 SQVTM, CDR2 ANQGSEA. The CDR3 covers 15 residues. V dropped 4 bases and J dropped 0; count of bases not matched to a gene: 8. This chain's CDR3 is CSVARGGGLNTEAFF. The CDR3 DNA follows: TGCAGCGTTGCTAGGGGAGGGGGCCTGAACACTGAAGCTTTCTTT.

This rearrangement joins TRBV7-6 to TRBJ2-7; 8 bases map to TRBD1. The DNA end is more similar to TRBJ2-5, so the J call may be wrong. The CDR3 is made up of 18 amino acids. Germline CDR1 reads SGHVS; CDR2 reads FNYEAQ. Here the CDR3 DNA reads TGTGCCAGCAGCTTACTGGACAGGGTCGCCCAGGGCGAAGAGACCCAGTACTTC. Translated: CASSLLDRVAQGEETQYF.

The chain couples TRBV20-1 to TRBJ2-1; 12 bases are shared with TRBD2. The junction had 11 bases not matched to a gene; V was cut back by 2 bases and J by 3 bases. From germline, CDR1 is DFQATT and CDR2 SNEGSKA (reference sequence). This CDR3 is 18 amino acids long. CDR3 DNA: TGCAGTGCTAGACCGCCCTCCGGGACTAGCGGGCTCTACAATGAGCAGTTCTTC. It codes for CSARPPSGTSGLYNEQFF.

The gene calls are TRBV7-8 and TRBJ2-1; D unclear. V was shortened by 3 bases and J by 0 bases, with 12 bases between the two germline ends. The CDR3 runs to 16 residues. The germline CDR1 and CDR2 sequences are SGHVS and FQNEAQ. The CDR3 reads CASSFPAPYSYNEQFF. The DNA for the CDR3 is TGTGCCAGCAGCTTCCCCGCCCCTTACTCCTACAATGAGCAGTTCTTC.

V gene TRBV20-1 combines with J gene TRBJ1-1; the D is unclear. The germline V gene encodes CDR1 DFQATT and CDR2 SNEGSKA (reference sequence). This CDR3 has 13 amino acids. Trimming shortened V by 3 bases and J by 1 base, and 9 bases separated the two germline ends. DNA for the CDR3: TGCAGTGCTAGCCCCGACAAGAACACTGAAGCTTTCTTT. This translates into CSASPDKNTEAFF.

This clonotype turned up a few times. The chain employs TRBV7-9 and TRBJ1-2; 9 bases map to TRBD1. Germline lookup yields CDR1 SEHNR and CDR2 FQNEAQ (reference sequence). After removal of 1 base from V and 7 bases from J, the junction contained 4 bases not matched to a gene. The CDR3 covers 14 residues. This CDR3 reads CASSLVQGAVGYTF. Written as DNA, the CDR3 is TGTGCCAGCAGCTTAGTACAGGGGGCTGTTGGCTACACCTTC.

This clonotype occurred a few times. The CDR3 loop is CASSFSGGSRGQPQHF. In nucleotides, the CDR3 is TGTGCCAGCAGCTTCTCAGGCGGCAGCCGAGGGCAGCCCCAGCATTTT. The rearrangement joins TRBV5-6 to TRBJ1-5; D remains unclear. The CDR3 consists of 16 residues. The V end lost 2 bases, the J end lost 7 bases, and 19 bases lay between the germline ends. In germline, CDR1 is SGHDT, CDR2 YYEEEE.

This clonotype was seen at least ten times. The V call is TRBV12-3 or TRBV12-4, the J call TRBJ2-3; D might be TRBD1 (5 bases). V lost 4 bases and J lost 3, with 8 bases in between. CDR3 length: 13 residues. In nucleotides, the CDR3 is TGTGCCAGCAGTTCCTCAGGGACAGATACGCAGTATTTT. Residues: CASSSSGTDTQYF.

The chain uses TRBV5-1 and TRBJ2-3; no firm D call. CDR1 and CDR2 (germline): SGHRS, YFSETQ. Deletions cut 3 bases from V and 3 bases from J, with 8 bases between. The CDR3 is made up of 13 amino acids. The CDR3: CASSSYGTDTQYF. The CDR3 nucleotides are TGCGCCAGCAGCTCATACGGAACAGATACGCAGTATTTT.

This rearrangement joins TRBV7-9 to TRBJ2-7; no clear D gene. The CDR3 contains 13 residues. V was shortened by 7 bases and J by 1 base, with 11 bases between the two germline ends. The germline gives CDR1 SEHNR, CDR2 FQNEAQ (reference sequence). CDR3 DNA sequence: TGTGCCAGCACCAACCAATTATCCTACGAGCAGTACTTC. This codes for CASTNQLSYEQYF.

V is TRBV6-1 and J is TRBJ1-4, with 7 bases matching TRBD1. Germline lookup yields CDR1 MNHNS and CDR2 SASEGT. Unmatched junction bases numbered 4, after V lost 1 base and J lost 5 bases. There are 15 residues in the CDR3. The CDR3 DNA reads as TGTGCCAGCAGTGAAGAGGGCAGGGGGAATGAAAAACTGTTTTTT. Residues: CASSEEGRGNEKLFF.

J is TRBJ2-3 and V is TRBV9; 9 bases line up with TRBD2. The CDR3 runs 16 residues. CDR1 is SGDLS, CDR2 YYNGEE, per germline. Trimming at V came to 4 bases and at J to 5 bases, leaving 11 bases not matched to a gene. This CDR3 reads CASSPRAGGLGDTQYF. The CDR3 DNA reads as TGTGCCAGCAGCCCCCGGGCGGGGGGGTTAGGAGATACGCAGTATTTT.

The rearrangement joins TRBV20-1 to TRBJ2-1; D ambiguous. The CDR3 runs to 14 residues. The V and J ends lost 2 bases and 1 base respectively, with 9 bases between them. The germline V gene encodes CDR1 DFQATT and CDR2 SNEGSKA (reference sequence). The CDR3 region is CSARPKLSYNEQFF. CDR3 DNA sequence: TGCAGTGCTAGACCCAAACTATCCTACAATGAGCAGTTCTTC.

The chain recombines TRBV6-5 with TRBJ1-2; 7 bases map to TRBD1. The CDR3 is 13 amino acids. Per the germline V gene, CDR1 is MNHEY and CDR2 is SVGAGI. V was pared by 2 bases and J by 4 bases, with 1 base of the junction left unmatched. The DNA of the CDR3 is TGTGCCAGCAGTTACGCAGGGGGCTATGGCTACACCTTC. Protein sequence: CASSYAGGYGYTF.

This clonotype has only a few counts. This chain's CDR3 is CASSPEVQGPYEQYF. CDR3 coding DNA: TGTGCCAGCAGCCCAGAGGTACAGGGCCCCTACGAGCAGTACTTC. This rearrangement joins TRBV3-1 to TRBJ2-7; possible D gene TRBD1, 6 bases. The V end was cut by 4 bases, the J end by 2 bases, with 15 bases between. This CDR3 spans 15 amino acids. Germline values: CDR1 LGHDT, CDR2 YNNKEL (reference sequence).

This clonotype was seen once. The rearrangement links TRBV6-4 to TRBJ2-1, with a possible D match to TRBD2 (5 bases). The better agreement between TRBJ2-7 and the DNA end casts doubt on the J call. The CDR3 extends over 14 amino acids. Germline CDR1 and CDR2: MRHNA and SNTAGT. The DNA for the CDR3 is TGTGCCAGCGCAAAAGGGAGCTCCTACAATGAGCAGTACTTC. As protein: CASAKGSSYNEQYF.

This clonotype was detected only a few times. The CDR3 loop reads CSARDRRAQRGNEQYF. For the CDR3, the DNA is TGCAGTGCTAGAGATAGGAGGGCCCAGCGGGGAAACGAGCAGTACTTC. V usage is TRBV20-1 and J usage is TRBJ2-7, with TRBD2 matching 7 bases. The CDR3 consists of 16 residues. Trimming took 0 bases from V and 5 from J; bases not matched to a gene: 13. CDR1 is DFQATT, CDR2 SNEGSKA, per germline (reference sequence).

V and J are TRBV2 and TRBJ2-5, with D tentatively TRBD2 (5 bases). CDR1 and CDR2 from the germline V gene are SNHLY and FYNNEI. V gave up 4 bases and J gave up 3 bases, with 6 bases separating them. This CDR3 comprises 12 residues. The CDR3 protein is CASSGGKETQYF. The CDR3 nucleotides read TGTGCCAGCAGTGGAGGGAAAGAGACCCAGTACTTC.

The V and J genes are TRBV7-9 and TRBJ2-1, with 13 bases lining up with TRBD2. The CDR3 is 15 residues long. Per the germline V gene, CDR1 is SEHNR and CDR2 is FQNEAQ (reference sequence). After removal of 8 bases from V and 11 bases from J, the junction contained 12 bases not matched to a gene. The CDR3 loop reads CASGSKGLAGDKQFF. In DNA, the CDR3 is TGTGCCAGCGGCTCAAAAGGACTAGCGGGGGATAAGCAGTTCTTC.

This chain connects TRBV5-5 to TRBJ1-1; TRBD1 is a possible D gene (6 bases). Trimming cost V 4 bases and J 4 bases, with 14 bases left between them. Germline V gene data show CDR1 as SGHKS and CDR2 as YYEKEE (reference sequence). The CDR3 consists of 14 residues. CDR3 sequence (DNA): TGTGCCAGCAGCCTTAGGGGGGGCATCACTGAAGCTTTCTTT. Residues: CASSLRGGITEAFF.

This chain uses TRBV20-1 with TRBJ1-1; possibly TRBD1 for D (5 bases). Trimming removed 2 bases from V and 6 bases from J, with 13 bases in between. The germline CDR1 and CDR2 sequences are DFQATT and SNEGSKA (reference sequence). The CDR3 consists of 13 residues. The CDR3 protein is CSARSQGLPEAFF. The CDR3 DNA sequence: TGCAGTGCTAGAAGCCAGGGACTCCCTGAAGCTTTCTTT.

Points on this clonotype: Since no conserved phenylalanine or tryptophan closes the CDR3, a read error is the likely cause. The genes are TRBV29-1 and TRBJ2-7, with D uncertain. CDR3 length: 10 amino acids. V was trimmed by 5 bases and J by 2 bases, leaving 4 bases between them. Germline CDR1 and CDR2: SQVTM and ANQGSEA. The CDR3 region is CSVWTYEQYL. The CDR3 bases are TGCAGCGTTTGGACCTACGAGCAGTACCTC.

With regard to this clonotype: Compared with germline, one end of the junction differs, possibly owing to a read error. The chain employs TRBV6-5 and TRBJ1-2; D is possibly TRBD1 (5 bases). Germline-derived CDR1 and CDR2 are MNHEY and SVGAGI. The CDR3 is 12 residues long. The CDR3 DNA is TGTGCCAGCAAGAAGGGGCCCTATGACTACACCTTC. It translates to CASKKGPYDYTF.

This chain connects TRBV4-2 to TRBJ1-1; 10 nucleotides match TRBD1. CDR1 LGHNA and CDR2 YNFKEQ come from the germline V gene. J lost 11 bases, V lost 0 bases, and 9 bases had no gene match. The CDR3 extends over 15 amino acids. CDR3 nucleotide sequence: TGTGCCAGCAGCCAAGATTGGGGACAGGGGATAGTGGCTTTCTTT. Translated: CASSQDWGQGIVAFF.

The V gene is TRBV20-1, the J gene TRBJ1-1; D is unclear. The CDR3 loop spans 15 amino acids. Trimming pared 6 bases from V and 0 bases from J, leaving 17 bases between. CDR1 is DFQATT and CDR2 is SNEGSKA in the germline V gene (reference sequence). The CDR3 sequence is CSAIRATWVNTEAFF. In DNA form, the CDR3 reads TGCAGTGCCATTCGGGCTACTTGGGTGAACACTGAAGCTTTCTTT.